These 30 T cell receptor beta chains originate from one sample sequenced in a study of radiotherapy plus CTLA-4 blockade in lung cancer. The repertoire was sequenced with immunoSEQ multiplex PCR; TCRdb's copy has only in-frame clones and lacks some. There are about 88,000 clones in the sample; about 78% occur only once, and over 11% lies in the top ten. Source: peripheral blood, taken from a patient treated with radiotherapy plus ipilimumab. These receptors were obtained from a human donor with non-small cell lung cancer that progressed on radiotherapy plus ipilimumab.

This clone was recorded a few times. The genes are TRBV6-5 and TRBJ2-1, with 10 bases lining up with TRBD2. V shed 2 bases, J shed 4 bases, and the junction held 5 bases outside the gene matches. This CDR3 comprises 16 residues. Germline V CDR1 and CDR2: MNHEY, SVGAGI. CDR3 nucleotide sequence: TGTGCCAGCAGTTACACTACTAGCGGGGCTTACAATGAGCAGTTCTTC. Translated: CASSYTTSGAYNEQFF.

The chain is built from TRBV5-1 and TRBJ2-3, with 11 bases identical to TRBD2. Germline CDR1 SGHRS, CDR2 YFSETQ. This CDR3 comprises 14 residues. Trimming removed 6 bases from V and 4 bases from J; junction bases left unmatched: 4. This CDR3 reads CASTGTSGSDTQYF. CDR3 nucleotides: TGCGCCAGCACCGGGACTAGCGGATCAGATACGCAGTATTTT.

CDR3 DNA: TGCAGCGTACCCGCCGGGACGGCCTACGAGCAGTACTTC. This encodes CSVPAGTAYEQYF. This sequence joins TRBV29-1 and TRBJ2-7; D might be TRBD1 or TRBD2, each matching 5 bases. The CDR3 has 13 residues. V was trimmed by 6 bases and J by 2 bases, leaving 14 bases between them. CDR1 SQVTM and CDR2 ANQGSEA come from the germline V gene.

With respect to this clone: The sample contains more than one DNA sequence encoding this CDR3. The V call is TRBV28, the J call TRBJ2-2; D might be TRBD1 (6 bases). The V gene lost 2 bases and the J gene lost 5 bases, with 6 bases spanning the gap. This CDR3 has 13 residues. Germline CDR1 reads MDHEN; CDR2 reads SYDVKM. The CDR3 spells CASSLQGTGELFF. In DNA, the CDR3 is TGTGCCAGCAGTTTACAGGGGACCGGGGAGCTGTTTTTT.

CDR3 nucleotide sequence: TGTGCCAGCAGTCCCGTGGACAGGCGGGATCAGCCCCAGCATTTT. It codes for CASSPVDRRDQPQHF. The chain links TRBV28 to TRBJ1-5; 7 bases fit TRBD1. This CDR3 is built from 15 residues. Germline CDR1 and CDR2: MDHEN and SYDVKM. With 5 bases clipped from V and 5 bases from J, the junction kept 9 bases outside the gene matches.

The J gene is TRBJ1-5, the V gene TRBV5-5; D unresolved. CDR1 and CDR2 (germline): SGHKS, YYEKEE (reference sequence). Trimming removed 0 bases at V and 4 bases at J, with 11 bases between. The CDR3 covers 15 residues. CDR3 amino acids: CASSLAAGWNQPQHF. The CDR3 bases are TGTGCCAGCAGCTTGGCGGCAGGCTGGAATCAGCCCCAGCATTTT.

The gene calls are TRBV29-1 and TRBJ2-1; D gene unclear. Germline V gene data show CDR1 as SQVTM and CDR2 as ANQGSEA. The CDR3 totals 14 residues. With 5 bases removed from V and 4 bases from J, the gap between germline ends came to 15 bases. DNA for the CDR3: TGCAGCGTTATACTGGCGGACGTTTACAATGAGCAGTTCTTC. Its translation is CSVILADVYNEQFF.

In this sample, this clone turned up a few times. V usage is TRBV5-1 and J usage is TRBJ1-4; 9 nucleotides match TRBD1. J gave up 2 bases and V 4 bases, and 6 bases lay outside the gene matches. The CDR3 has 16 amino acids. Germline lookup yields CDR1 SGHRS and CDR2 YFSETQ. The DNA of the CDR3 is TGCGCCAGCAGCCGGGGACAGGGCCAGACTAATGAAAAACTGTTTTTT. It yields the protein CASSRGQGQTNEKLFF.

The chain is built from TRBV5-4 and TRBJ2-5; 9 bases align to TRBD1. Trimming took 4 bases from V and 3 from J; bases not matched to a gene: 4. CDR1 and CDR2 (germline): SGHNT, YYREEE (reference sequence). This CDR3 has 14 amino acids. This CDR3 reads CASSGGQGEETQYF. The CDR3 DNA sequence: TGTGCCAGCAGCGGGGGACAGGGCGAAGAGACCCAGTACTTC.

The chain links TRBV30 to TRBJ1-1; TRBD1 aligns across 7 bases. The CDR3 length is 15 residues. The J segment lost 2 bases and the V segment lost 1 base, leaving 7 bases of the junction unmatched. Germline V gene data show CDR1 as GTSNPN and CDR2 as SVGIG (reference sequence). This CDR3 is CAWSGSRGFNTEAFF. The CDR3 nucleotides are TGTGCCTGGAGTGGGAGCAGGGGGTTCAACACTGAAGCTTTCTTT.

Here the CDR3 reads CASSQDRDEQYF. CDR3 in DNA: TGTGCCAGCAGCCAGGACAGGGACGAGCAGTACTTC. The V and J genes are TRBV7-9 and TRBJ2-7; 8 nucleotides agree with TRBD1. CDR3 length: 12 amino acids. Trimming removed 5 bases from V and 5 bases from J; junction bases left unmatched: 2. Germline loops: CDR1 SEHNR, CDR2 FQNEAQ (reference sequence).

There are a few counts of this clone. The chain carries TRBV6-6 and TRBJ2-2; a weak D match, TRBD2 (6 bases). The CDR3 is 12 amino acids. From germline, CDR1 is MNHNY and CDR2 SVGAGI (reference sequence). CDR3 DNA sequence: TGTATGGCGGGGTTGAACACCGGGGAGCTGTTTTTT. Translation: CMAGLNTGELFF.

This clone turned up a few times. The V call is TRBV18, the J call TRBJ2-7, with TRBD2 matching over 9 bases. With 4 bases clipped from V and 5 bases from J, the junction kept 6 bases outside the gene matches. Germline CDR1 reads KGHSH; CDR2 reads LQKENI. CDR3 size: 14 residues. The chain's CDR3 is CASSRNSGRDEQYF. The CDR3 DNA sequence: TGTGCCAGCTCACGGAATAGCGGGAGAGACGAGCAGTACTTC.

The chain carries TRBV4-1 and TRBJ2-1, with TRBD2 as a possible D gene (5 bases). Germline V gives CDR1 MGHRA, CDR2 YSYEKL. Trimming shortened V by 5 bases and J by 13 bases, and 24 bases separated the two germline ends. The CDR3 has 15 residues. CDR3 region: CASSSHRDAPGGQFF. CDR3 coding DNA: TGCGCCAGCAGCTCGCACCGGGATGCCCCCGGCGGACAGTTCTTC.

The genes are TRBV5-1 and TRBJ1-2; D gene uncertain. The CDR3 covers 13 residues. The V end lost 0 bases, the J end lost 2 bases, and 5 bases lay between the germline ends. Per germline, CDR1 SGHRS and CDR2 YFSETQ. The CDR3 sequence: CASSLAPNYGYTF. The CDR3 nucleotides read TGCGCCAGCAGCTTGGCCCCCAACTATGGCTACACCTTC.

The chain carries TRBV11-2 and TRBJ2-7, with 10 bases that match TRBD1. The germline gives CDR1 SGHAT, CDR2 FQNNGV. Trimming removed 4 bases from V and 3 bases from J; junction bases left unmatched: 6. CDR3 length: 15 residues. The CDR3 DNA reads TGTGCCAGCAGCTCCCGGGACAGGGGTGTCTACGAGCAGTACTTC. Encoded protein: CASSSRDRGVYEQYF.

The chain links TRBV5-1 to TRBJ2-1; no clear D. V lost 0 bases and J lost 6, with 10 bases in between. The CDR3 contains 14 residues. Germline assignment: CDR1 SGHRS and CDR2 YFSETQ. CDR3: CASSLGSPPNEQFF. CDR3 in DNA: TGCGCCAGCAGCTTGGGTTCCCCTCCCAATGAGCAGTTCTTC.

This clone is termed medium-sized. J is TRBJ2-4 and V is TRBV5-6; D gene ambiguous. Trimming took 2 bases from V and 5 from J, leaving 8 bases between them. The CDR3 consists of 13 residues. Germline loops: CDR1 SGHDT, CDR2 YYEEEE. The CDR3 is CASSFRGQNIQYF. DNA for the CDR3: TGTGCCAGCAGCTTCCGCGGCCAAAACATTCAGTACTTC.

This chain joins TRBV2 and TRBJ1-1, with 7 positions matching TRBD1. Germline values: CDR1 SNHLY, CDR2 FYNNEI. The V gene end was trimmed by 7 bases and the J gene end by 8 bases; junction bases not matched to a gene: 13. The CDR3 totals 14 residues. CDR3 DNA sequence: TGTGCCAGCATTAAGGGTGAGGGGGCTAGAGAAGCTTTCTTT. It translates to CASIKGEGAREAFF. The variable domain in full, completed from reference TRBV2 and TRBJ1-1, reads EPEVTQTPSHQVTQMGQEVILRCVPISNHLYFYWYRQILGQKVEFLVSFYNNEISEKSEIFDDQFSVERPDGSNFTLKIRSTKLEDSAMYFCASIKGEGAREAFFGQGTRLTVV.

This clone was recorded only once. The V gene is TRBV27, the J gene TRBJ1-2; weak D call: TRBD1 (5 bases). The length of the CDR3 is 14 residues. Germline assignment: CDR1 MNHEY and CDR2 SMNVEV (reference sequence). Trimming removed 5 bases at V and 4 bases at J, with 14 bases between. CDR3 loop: CASSVAGLGYGYTF. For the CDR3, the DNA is TGTGCCAGCAGTGTAGCAGGGTTGGGCTATGGCTACACCTTC.

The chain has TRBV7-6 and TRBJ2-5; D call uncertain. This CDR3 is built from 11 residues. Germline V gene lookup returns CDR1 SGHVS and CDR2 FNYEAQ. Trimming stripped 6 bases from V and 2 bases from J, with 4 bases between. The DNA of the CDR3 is TGTGCCAGCAGTTCTCAAGAGACCCAGTACTTC. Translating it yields CASSSQETQYF.

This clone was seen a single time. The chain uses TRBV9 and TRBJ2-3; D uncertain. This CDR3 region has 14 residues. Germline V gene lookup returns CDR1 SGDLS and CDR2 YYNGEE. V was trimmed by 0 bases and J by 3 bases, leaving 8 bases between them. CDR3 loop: CASSVGSETDTQYF. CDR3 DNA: TGTGCCAGCAGCGTAGGCAGTGAGACAGATACGCAGTATTTT. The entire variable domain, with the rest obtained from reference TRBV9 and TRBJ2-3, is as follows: DSGVTQTPKHLITATGQRVTLRCSPRSGDLSVYWYQQSLDQGLQFLIQYYNGEERAKGNILERFSAQQFPDLHSELNLSSLELGDSALYFCASSVGSETDTQYFGPGTRLTVL.

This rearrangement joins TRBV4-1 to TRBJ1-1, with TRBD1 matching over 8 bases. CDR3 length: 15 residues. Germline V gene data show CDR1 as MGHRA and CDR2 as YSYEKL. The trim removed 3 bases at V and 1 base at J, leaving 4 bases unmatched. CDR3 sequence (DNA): TGCGCCAGCAGCCACTTGACAGGGGCGAACACTGAAGCTTTCTTT. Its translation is CASSHLTGANTEAFF.

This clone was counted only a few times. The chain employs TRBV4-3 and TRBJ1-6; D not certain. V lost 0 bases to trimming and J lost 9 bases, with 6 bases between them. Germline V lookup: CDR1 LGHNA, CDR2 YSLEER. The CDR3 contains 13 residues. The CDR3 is CASSQEAFSPLHF. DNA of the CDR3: TGCGCCAGCAGCCAAGAGGCGTTTTCACCCCTCCACTTT.

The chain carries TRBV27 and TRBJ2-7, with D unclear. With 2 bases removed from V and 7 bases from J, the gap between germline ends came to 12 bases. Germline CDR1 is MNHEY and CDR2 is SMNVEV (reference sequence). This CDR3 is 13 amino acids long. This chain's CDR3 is CASSLPPPSEQYF. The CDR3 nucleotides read TGTGCCAGCAGTTTACCCCCCCCTAGTGAGCAGTACTTC.

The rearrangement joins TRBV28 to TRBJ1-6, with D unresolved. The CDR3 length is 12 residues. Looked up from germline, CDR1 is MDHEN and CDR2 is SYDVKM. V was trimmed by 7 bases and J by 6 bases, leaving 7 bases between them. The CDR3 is CASTAGNSPLHF. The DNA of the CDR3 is TGTGCCAGCACCGCGGGTAATTCACCCCTCCACTTT. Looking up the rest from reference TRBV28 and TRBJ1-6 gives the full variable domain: DVKVTQSSRYLVKRTGEKVFLECVQDMDHENMFWYRQDPGLGLRLIYFSYDVKMKEKGDIPEGYSVSREKKERFSLILESASTNQTSMYLCASTAGNSPLHFGNGTRLTVT.

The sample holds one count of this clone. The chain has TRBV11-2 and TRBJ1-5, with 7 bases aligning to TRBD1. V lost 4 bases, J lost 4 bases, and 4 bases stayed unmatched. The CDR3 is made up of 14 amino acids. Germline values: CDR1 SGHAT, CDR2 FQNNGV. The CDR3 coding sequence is TGTGCCAGCAGCTGGGGACAGCCGAATCAGCCCCAGCATTTT. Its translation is CASSWGQPNQPQHF. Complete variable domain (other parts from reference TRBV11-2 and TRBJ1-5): EAGVAQSPRYKIIEKRQSVAFWCNPISGHATLYWYQQILGQGPKLLIQFQNNGVVDDSQLPKDRFSAERLKGVDSTLKIQPAKLEDSAVYLCASSWGQPNQPQHFGDGTRLSIL.

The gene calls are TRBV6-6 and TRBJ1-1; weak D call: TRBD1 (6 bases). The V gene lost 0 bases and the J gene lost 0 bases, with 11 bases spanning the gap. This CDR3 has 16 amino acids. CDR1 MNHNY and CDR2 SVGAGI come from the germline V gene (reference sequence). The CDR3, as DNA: TGTGCCAGCAGTTACTCGACGGGGGCGATGAACACTGAAGCTTTCTTT. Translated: CASSYSTGAMNTEAFF.

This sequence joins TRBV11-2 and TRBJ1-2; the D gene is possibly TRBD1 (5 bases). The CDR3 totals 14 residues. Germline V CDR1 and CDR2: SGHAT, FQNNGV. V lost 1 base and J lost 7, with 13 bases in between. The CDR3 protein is CASSLAAGGSGYTF. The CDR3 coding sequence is TGTGCCAGCAGCTTAGCAGCCGGGGGGAGTGGCTACACCTTC.

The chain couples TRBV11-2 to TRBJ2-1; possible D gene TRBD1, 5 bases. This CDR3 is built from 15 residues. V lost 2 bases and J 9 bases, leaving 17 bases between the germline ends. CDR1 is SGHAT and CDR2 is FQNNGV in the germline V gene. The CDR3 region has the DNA TGTGCCAGCAGCTTAAGTGCAGGGCTCGATGGTGAGCAGTTCTTC. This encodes CASSLSAGLDGEQFF.